These 25 T cell receptor beta chains came from one sample sequenced in a study of blood T cell repertoires in COVID-19. Produced via immunoSEQ multiplex PCR; TCRdb's table is partial and in-frame only. Of about 160,000 clones listed, roughly 80% are singletons. Sequencing was done on a sample of peripheral blood. All receptors come from a man between 65 and 80 years old with acute or convalescent COVID-19.

This chain connects TRBV5-8 to TRBJ1-5; 7 bases are shared with TRBD1. Germline CDR1 and CDR2: SGHTS and YDEGEE. V lost 4 bases, J lost 0 bases, and 4 bases stayed unmatched. This CDR3 contains 15 residues. CDR3 region: CASSPGQLSNQPQHF. The DNA of the CDR3 is TGTGCCAGCAGCCCGGGACAGCTTAGCAATCAGCCCCAGCATTTT.

The rearrangement uses TRBV28 and TRBJ2-1; 8 bases match TRBD2. Germline V gene data show CDR1 as MDHEN and CDR2 as SYDVKM. Trimming removed 5 bases from V and 9 bases from J; junction bases left unmatched: 12. The CDR3 has 15 residues. For the CDR3, the DNA is TGTGCCAGCAGTCGACCGGGACTAGGGGAGGCTGAGCAGTTCTTC. Its translation is CASSRPGLGEAEQFF.

The genes are TRBV7-8 and TRBJ1-5; 8 positions agree with TRBD1. This CDR3 is 16 amino acids long. Germline CDR1 is SGHVS and CDR2 is FQNEAQ. Unmatched junction bases numbered 11, after V lost 5 bases and J lost 5 bases. Written as DNA, the CDR3 is TGTGCCAGCAGCGCACCAGGGGGGACAGGCTATCAGCCCCAGCATTTT. Encoded protein: CASSAPGGTGYQPQHF. The full variable domain, completed using reference TRBV7-8 and TRBJ1-5, is GAGVSQSPRYKVAKRGQDVALRCDPISGHVSLFWYQQALGQGPEFLTYFQNEAQLDKSGLPSDRFFAERPEGSVSTLKIQRTQQEDSAVYLCASSAPGGTGYQPQHFGDGTRLSIL.

The chain employs TRBV28 and TRBJ1-5; possible D gene TRBD1, 5 bases. CDR3 size: 16 residues. The germline CDR1 and CDR2 sequences are MDHEN and SYDVKM. V gave up 2 bases and J gave up 9 bases, with 20 bases separating them. CDR3 sequence: CASSLGGGSPAGPQHF. The CDR3 nucleotides are TGTGCCAGCAGTTTAGGGGGAGGGTCGCCGGCCGGGCCCCAGCATTTT.

This clone has a handful of counts. The V call is TRBV10-2, the J call TRBJ1-3, with D maybe TRBD1 (6 bases). This CDR3 spans 16 amino acids. Per the germline V gene, CDR1 is WSHSY and CDR2 is SAAADI. Trimming cost V 5 bases and J 0 bases, with 14 bases left between them. The CDR3 DNA follows: TGCGCCAGCAGTCGGGGGGGCTACATCTCTGGAAACACCATATATTTT. As protein: CASSRGGYISGNTIYF.

The chain recombines TRBV20-1 with TRBJ1-1; D gene unclear. The CDR3 is made up of 9 amino acids. The germline V and J ends were trimmed by 5 bases and 6 bases, with 4 bases remaining between them. Germline assignment: CDR1 DFQATT and CDR2 SNEGSKA (reference sequence). This CDR3 is CSAEPEAFF. CDR3 DNA: TGCAGTGCTGAGCCTGAAGCTTTCTTT.

In DNA form, the CDR3 reads TGTGCCAGCAGCCCCGGCGGCAGGGTGAACACTGAAGCTTTCTTT. It specifies CASSPGGRVNTEAFF. The V gene is TRBV11-2, the J gene TRBJ1-1; weak D call: TRBD1 (5 bases). Germline values: CDR1 SGHAT, CDR2 FQNNGV. V lost 5 bases and J 0 bases, leaving 13 bases between the germline ends. This CDR3 is 15 amino acids long.

V is TRBV9 and J is TRBJ2-5; 12 nucleotides agree with TRBD2. With 3 bases clipped from V and 5 bases from J, the junction kept 8 bases outside the gene matches. Germline lookup yields CDR1 SGDLS and CDR2 YYNGEE. This CDR3 comprises 16 residues. DNA of the CDR3: TGTGCCAGCAGCGCAACGAGTCTAGCGGGGGGGGAGACCCAGTACTTC. Its translation: CASSATSLAGGETQYF.

The V call is TRBV18, the J call TRBJ2-2; 9 bases are shared with TRBD1. J lost 6 bases, V lost 1 base, and 15 bases had no gene match. The CDR3 covers 19 residues. CDR1 is KGHSH, CDR2 LQKENI, per germline. The CDR3 sequence: CASSPRLPPGQGLAGELFF. The CDR3 region has the DNA TGTGCCAGCTCACCACGACTTCCGCCGGGACAGGGTCTGGCCGGGGAGCTGTTTTTT.

The chain carries TRBV5-5 and TRBJ2-3, with TRBD2 as a possible D gene (6 bases). From germline, CDR1 is SGHKS and CDR2 YYEKEE (reference sequence). Trimming stripped 2 bases from V and 9 bases from J, with 25 bases between. The CDR3 extends over 17 amino acids. The CDR3 sequence: CASSFTGGPGVLGTQYF. The CDR3 DNA reads TGTGCCAGCAGCTTTACAGGTGGGCCGGGGGTGTTGGGGACGCAGTATTTT.

V is TRBV6-1 and J is TRBJ1-1, with 10 bases aligning to TRBD1. The V and J ends lost 5 bases and 6 bases, in that order; junction bases with no gene match: 9. CDR3 length: 15 residues. Germline V CDR1 and CDR2: MNHNS, SASEGT. The CDR3 nucleotides are TGTGCCAGCAGTTCGAAGACAGGGGGCAGGGCTGAAGCTTTCTTT. Encoded protein: CASSSKTGGRAEAFF.

The chain uses TRBV5-1 and TRBJ2-5; a possible D gene is TRBD2 (7 bases). The CDR3 totals 14 residues. The germline V and J ends were trimmed by 0 bases and 5 bases, with 11 bases remaining between them. Looked up from germline, CDR1 is SGHRS and CDR2 is YFSETQ. The CDR3 is CASSLAGGHETQYF. CDR3 sequence (DNA): TGCGCCAGCAGCTTGGCGGGGGGCCACGAGACCCAGTACTTC.

The chain joins TRBV9 to TRBJ2-2; weak D call: TRBD1 (5 bases). Germline loops: CDR1 SGDLS, CDR2 YYNGEE. The germline V and J ends were trimmed by 6 bases and 1 base, with 10 bases remaining between them. This CDR3 has 14 residues. The CDR3 DNA reads as TGTGCCAGCACCCCGACAGTGAACACCGGGGAGCTGTTTTTT. Its translation is CASTPTVNTGELFF.

The gene calls are TRBV5-1 and TRBJ2-5, with 12 nucleotides matching TRBD1. Per germline, CDR1 SGHRS and CDR2 YFSETQ. V was pared by 7 bases and J by 4 bases, with 5 bases of the junction left unmatched. The CDR3 spans 14 residues. The CDR3 region has the DNA TGCGCCAGCCGGGGGACAGGGGGCGTAGAGACCCAGTACTTC. Protein sequence: CASRGTGGVETQYF.

The gene calls are TRBV10-2 and TRBJ2-7, with D tentatively TRBD1 (6 bases). The CDR3 has 13 amino acids. Germline CDR1 reads WSHSY; CDR2 reads SAAADI. V lost 6 bases to trimming and J lost 10 bases, with 19 bases between them. This CDR3 is CASREDRSVAQYF. The CDR3 nucleotides are TGCGCCAGCAGAGAAGACAGGTCAGTGGCCCAGTACTTC.

This sequence joins TRBV12-3 or TRBV12-4 and TRBJ1-1, with TRBD1 identical over 9 bases. The CDR3 is 12 residues long. The ends lost 5 bases at V and 7 bases at J; junction bases unmatched: 2. The CDR3 nucleotides are TGTGCCAGCAGTAGACAGGGGGGTGAAGCTTTCTTT. Translation gives CASSRQGGEAFF.

The gene calls are TRBV2 and TRBJ2-3, with 8 bases fitting TRBD2. CDR1 SNHLY and CDR2 FYNNEI come from the germline V gene. J was trimmed by 1 base and V by 9 bases; bases with no gene match: 0. The CDR3 extends over 12 amino acids. CDR3 sequence (DNA): TGTGCCAGGACTAGCGGCACAGATACGCAGTATTTT. Its protein is CARTSGTDTQYF.

This chain connects TRBV5-1 to TRBJ2-2; TRBD2 matches 7 bases. The CDR3 spans 17 residues. V lost 9 bases and J lost 0; bases outside the gene matches: 14. Germline CDR1 and CDR2: SGHRS and YFSETQ. CDR3 sequence reads: CATKSGGGISNTGELFF. The DNA of the CDR3 is TGCGCCACCAAAAGTGGCGGGGGAATATCGAACACCGGGGAGCTGTTTTTT.

The rearrangement joins TRBV12-3 or TRBV12-4 to TRBJ1-6; possibly TRBD1 for D (5 bases). This CDR3 is 13 amino acids long. V was clipped by 6 bases and J by 8 bases, with 11 bases between them. The CDR3 protein is CASSSREDSPLHF. CDR3 nucleotides: TGTGCCAGCAGCTCCAGGGAGGATTCACCCCTCCACTTT.

This sequence joins TRBV28 and TRBJ2-5; tentatively, D is TRBD1 (5 bases). This CDR3 comprises 13 residues. With 6 bases removed from V and 2 bases from J, the gap between germline ends came to 10 bases. Germline assignment: CDR1 MDHEN and CDR2 SYDVKM. CDR3 loop: CASRDTPQETQYF. CDR3 DNA sequence: TGTGCCAGCAGGGACACCCCGCAAGAGACCCAGTACTTC.

The genes are TRBV30 and TRBJ2-7; tentative D call: TRBD1 (5 bases). In germline, CDR1 is GTSNPN, CDR2 SVGIG (reference sequence). CDR3 length: 17 residues. Between the trimmed V and J ends, which lost 7 bases and 2 bases, there was a span of 27 bases. The CDR3 loop is CASLSRINRLSPYEQYF. The CDR3 DNA reads as TGTGCCTCCCTTTCCCGAATTAACAGGCTATCCCCCTACGAGCAGTACTTC.

V usage is TRBV29-1 and J usage is TRBJ2-1; D might be TRBD2 (5 bases). Trimming pared 5 bases from V and 8 bases from J, leaving 13 bases between. Germline V lookup: CDR1 SQVTM, CDR2 ANQGSEA. CDR3 size: 12 residues. Here the CDR3 reads CSVSKLRDEQFF. In DNA, the CDR3 is TGCAGCGTTTCAAAATTGCGGGATGAGCAGTTCTTC.

This rearrangement joins TRBV5-4 to TRBJ2-1, with TRBD1 matching 10 bases. V shed 1 base and J 8 bases; nucleotides not matched to a gene: 12. CDR3 size: 17 residues. Germline values: CDR1 SGHNT, CDR2 YYREEE (reference sequence). This CDR3 reads CASSLPSGTGVIDEQFF. The DNA for the CDR3 is TGTGCCAGCAGCTTGCCCTCGGGGACAGGGGTTATCGATGAGCAGTTCTTC.

As regards this clone: A junction end diverges from the germline sequence, so it may reflect a read error. This same CDR3 is encoded by further DNA sequences in the sample. The chain couples TRBV4-1 to TRBJ1-5, with 10 bases that match TRBD1. Germline-derived CDR1 and CDR2 are MGHRA and YSYEKL. The CDR3 loop spans 15 amino acids. The CDR3 sequence: CASSQRQGAQQPQHF. The CDR3 DNA sequence: TGCGCTAGCAGCCAACGACAGGGGGCTCAGCAGCCCCAGCATTTT.

CDR3: CASSGTGQLREQFF. As DNA, the CDR3 is TGCGCCAGCTCCGGGACAGGGCAGCTTCGTGAGCAGTTCTTC. The chain combines TRBV5-1 with TRBJ2-1; 9 bases agree with TRBD1. Germline-derived CDR1 and CDR2 are SGHRS and YFSETQ. This CDR3 spans 14 amino acids. The ends lost 7 bases at V and 9 bases at J; junction bases unmatched: 11.